The clone carrying this TCR beta chain was detected a few times. Its antigen is not known. The data were obtained in a study of post-analysis software for immune sequencing data. As for the study in general: Disease courses included relapsing-remitting, secondary progressive and progressive-relapsing multiple sclerosis. Study-level findings and limits: Controls had significantly higher normalized Chao1 diversity than multiple sclerosis patients. Analysis by F measure revealed that same-batch samples clustered strongly together. The study found TRBV5-6, TRBV5-1 and TRBV20-1 among roughly 5 TRBV segments more frequent in patients than controls.

Sequencing libraries made from TCR beta cDNA carried unique molecular identifiers. In TCRdb, the PCR reads were re-called with MiXCR into one record per CDR3 protein. The sample gives about 760,000 distinct CDR3 sequences, 30% of which show up once; 0.56% is in the top ten. Germline V gene data show CDR1 as SGHTA and CDR2 as FQGNSA. CDR3 length equals 14 residues. V was trimmed by 2 bases and J by 7 bases, leaving 14 bases between them. The receptor was derived from a girl aged 10-17 years with multiple sclerosis. The source material was blood. V is TRBV7-2 and J is TRBJ1-2; a weak D match, TRBD1 (5 bases). CDR3 in amino acids: CASSLSREAGGYTF. The CDR3 region has the DNA TGTGCCAGCAGCTTATCCAGGGAAGCTGGTGGCTACACCTTC.